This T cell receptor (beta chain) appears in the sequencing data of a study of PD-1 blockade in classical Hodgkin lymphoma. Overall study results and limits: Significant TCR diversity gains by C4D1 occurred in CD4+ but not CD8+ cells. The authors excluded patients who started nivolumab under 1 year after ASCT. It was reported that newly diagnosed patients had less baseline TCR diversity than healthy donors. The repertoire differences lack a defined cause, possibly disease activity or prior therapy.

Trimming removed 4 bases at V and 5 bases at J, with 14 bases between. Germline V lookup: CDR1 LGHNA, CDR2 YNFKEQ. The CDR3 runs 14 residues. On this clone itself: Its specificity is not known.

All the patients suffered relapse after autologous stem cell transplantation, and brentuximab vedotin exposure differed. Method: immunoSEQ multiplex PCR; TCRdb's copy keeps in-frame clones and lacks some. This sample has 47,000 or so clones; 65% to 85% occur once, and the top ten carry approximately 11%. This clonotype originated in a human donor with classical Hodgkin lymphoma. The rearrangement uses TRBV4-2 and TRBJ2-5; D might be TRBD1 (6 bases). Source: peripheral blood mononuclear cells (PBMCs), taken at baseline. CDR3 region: CASSLRDQGETQYF. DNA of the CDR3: TGTGCCAGCAGCCTCAGGGACCAGGGGGAGACCCAGTACTTC.